The clone carrying this T cell receptor (beta chain) appeared many times. The antigen is unknown. The data derive from a study of T-cell reconstitution after alpha-beta-depleted transplantation in children. Study-wide results and caveats: One year post-transplant, T-cell counts and diversity were largely derived from T cells produced anew. The study reportedly traced alpha-beta T cells about two months after transplant to several hundred expanded graft clones. Several patients had high TCRbeta diversity at day 60; it came from surviving recipient T cells and thymic progenitors.

TCRbeta library preparation incorporated unique molecular identifiers. TCRdb fed the PCR reads into MiXCR, producing one record per CDR3 protein. Of about 300,000 distinct CDR3 sequences in the sample, around 10% are singletons; the top ten hold 7.5%. The V and J ends lost 2 bases and 8 bases, in that order; junction bases with no gene match: 6. The CDR3 spans 15 residues. Germline CDR1 MNHEY, CDR2 SVGAGI. The sample consisted of PBMCs, taken before TCRalphabeta/CD19-depleted stem cell transplant. The chain is built from TRBV6-5 and TRBJ1-6; 7 positions match TRBD1. This clonotype originated in a boy under two years old with acute myeloid leukemia, due to receive a stem cell transplant. CDR3 in DNA: TGTGCCAGCAGTTACGACCGGGACAGCTATTCACCCCTCCACTTT. Translation gives CASSYDRDSYSPLHF.